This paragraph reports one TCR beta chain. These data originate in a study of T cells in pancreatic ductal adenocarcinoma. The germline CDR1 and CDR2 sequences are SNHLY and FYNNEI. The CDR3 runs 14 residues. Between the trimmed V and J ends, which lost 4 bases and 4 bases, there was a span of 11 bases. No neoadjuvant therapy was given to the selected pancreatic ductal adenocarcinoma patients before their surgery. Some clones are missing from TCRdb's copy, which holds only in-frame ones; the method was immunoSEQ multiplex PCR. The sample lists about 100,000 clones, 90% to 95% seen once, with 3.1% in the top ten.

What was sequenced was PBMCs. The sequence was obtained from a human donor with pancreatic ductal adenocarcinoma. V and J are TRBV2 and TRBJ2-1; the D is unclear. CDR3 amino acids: CASSAASRYNEQFF. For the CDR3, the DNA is TGTGCCAGCAGTGCTGCAAGTCGGTACAATGAGCAGTTCTTC.